The 30 T cell receptor beta chains below all came from one sample that was sequenced in a study of blood T cell repertoires in COVID-19. Sequencing was performed with immunoSEQ multiplex PCR; in TCRdb, only in-frame clones are kept and a portion is missing. The sample includes roughly 46,000 clones, over 75% of them seen just once. Sequencing used peripheral blood. All receptors derive from a human donor in a cohort sampled during active COVID-19. The donor label of this sample is uncertain.

This chain links TRBV2 with TRBJ2-6, with 10 bases matching TRBD1. Trimming cost V 6 bases and J 2 bases; bases outside gene matches: 1. Germline V gene data show CDR1 as SNHLY and CDR2 as FYNNEI. The CDR3 has 15 amino acids. The CDR3 DNA reads as TGTGCCAGCAGAGGACAGGGGGCTGGGGCCAACGTCCTGACTTTC. Residues: CASRGQGAGANVLTF.

The gene calls are TRBV24-1 and TRBJ1-4; 7 bases align to TRBD1. Germline CDR1 is KGHDR and CDR2 is SFDVKD. Losses at the gene ends were 9 bases for V and 7 bases for J; bases not matched to a gene: 7. The CDR3 length is 13 residues. The CDR3 spells CATEGANPEKLFF. In nucleotides, the CDR3 is TGTGCCACCGAGGGGGCGAATCCTGAAAAACTGTTTTTT.

V usage is TRBV6-5 and J usage is TRBJ1-4, with D perhaps TRBD1 (6 bases). Germline V gene lookup returns CDR1 MNHEY and CDR2 SVGAGI. CDR3 size: 16 residues. The germline V and J ends were trimmed by 2 bases and 8 bases, with 18 bases remaining between them. CDR3 in amino acids: CASSYTTTDRLEKLFF. In DNA form, the CDR3 reads TGTGCCAGCAGTTACACGACGACCGACAGGTTAGAAAAACTGTTTTTT.

The J gene is TRBJ1-4, the V gene TRBV7-3; weak D call: TRBD1 (5 bases). Germline V gene sequence: CDR1 SGHTA, CDR2 FQGTGA. The CDR3 has 15 residues. V was clipped by 5 bases and J by 1 base, with 11 bases between them. CDR3 DNA sequence: TGTGCCAGCAGCCCTACGGGGGGAACTAATGAAAAACTGTTTTTT. Amino acid sequence: CASSPTGGTNEKLFF.

The chain recombines TRBV11-2 with TRBJ2-5; a weak D match, TRBD2 (7 bases). This CDR3 is 16 amino acids long. Germline CDR1 reads SGHAT; CDR2 reads FQNNGV. The germline V and J ends were trimmed by 1 base and 1 base, with 13 bases remaining between them. The CDR3: CASSLVGGALQETQYF. The CDR3 bases are TGTGCCAGCAGCTTAGTTGGGGGGGCCCTCCAAGAGACCCAGTACTTC.

This chain links TRBV5-6 with TRBJ1-6; TRBD1 matches at 7 bases. The CDR3 runs 16 residues. The germline V gene encodes CDR1 SGHDT and CDR2 YYEEEE. The V gene end was trimmed by 2 bases and the J gene end by 8 bases; junction bases not matched to a gene: 10. DNA of the CDR3: TGTGCCAGCAGCTTCGGAATCACAGGGGAGCATTCACCCCTCCACTTT. This sequence encodes CASSFGITGEHSPLHF.

The CDR3 loop is CASSQPTGLEYGYTF. As DNA, the CDR3 is TGTGCCAGCAGCCAGCCCACAGGGTTAGAATATGGCTACACCTTC. The chain employs TRBV9 and TRBJ1-2, with a tentative D call TRBD1 (6 bases). V lost 4 bases, J lost 5 bases, and 18 bases lay in between. There are 15 residues in the CDR3. Germline V CDR1 and CDR2: SGDLS, YYNGEE.

The chain couples TRBV6-5 to TRBJ1-6; 7 nucleotides line up with TRBD1. J was trimmed by 7 bases and V by 6 bases; bases with no gene match: 9. Germline assignment: CDR1 MNHEY and CDR2 SVGAGI. The CDR3 is made up of 15 amino acids. The CDR3 loop is CASRGEQGSNSPLHF. Here the CDR3 DNA reads TGTGCCAGCAGGGGGGAACAGGGGTCGAATTCACCCCTCCACTTT.

The gene calls are TRBV29-1 and TRBJ2-3, with D perhaps matching TRBD1 (6 bases). The CDR3 length is 14 residues. In germline, CDR1 is SQVTM, CDR2 ANQGSEA. CDR3 residues: CALDVRRDTDTQYF. The CDR3 DNA reads as TGCGCATTGGACGTTCGTCGGGACACGGATACGCAGTATTTT.

This chain uses TRBV2 with TRBJ2-7; 7 nucleotides align to TRBD2. The CDR3 contains 13 residues. CDR1 SNHLY and CDR2 FYNNEI come from the germline V gene. J gave up 6 bases and V 6 bases, and 8 bases lay outside the gene matches. In nucleotides, the CDR3 is TGTGCCAGCAGCTCGATTGCGGGGGTCGAGCAGTACTTC. It translates to CASSSIAGVEQYF.

The gene calls are TRBV9 and TRBJ2-2; 8 nucleotides agree with TRBD1. The germline V gene has CDR1 SGDLS and CDR2 YYNGEE. J gave up 5 bases and V 7 bases, and 7 bases lay outside the gene matches. This CDR3 is 14 amino acids long. CDR3 DNA sequence: TGTGCCAGCTCGAGGACAGGGAAAACCGGGGAGCTGTTTTTT. Residues: CASSRTGKTGELFF.

This sequence joins TRBV19 and TRBJ2-7, with TRBD1 matching over 8 bases. This CDR3 is built from 17 residues. The trim removed 5 bases at V and 3 bases at J, leaving 15 bases unmatched. Per the germline V gene, CDR1 is LNHDA and CDR2 is SQIVND (reference sequence). The CDR3 reads CASSDRTGPNPHYEQYF. The CDR3 nucleotides read TGTGCCAGTAGTGATCGGACAGGGCCAAATCCTCACTACGAGCAGTACTTC.

V is TRBV2 and J is TRBJ1-2, with a possible D match to TRBD1 (6 bases). With 6 bases removed from V and 7 bases from J, the gap between germline ends came to 12 bases. CDR3 length equals 12 residues. Germline lookup yields CDR1 SNHLY and CDR2 FYNNEI. This CDR3 reads CASSARTVGYTF. CDR3 bases: TGTGCCAGCAGCGCTCGGACAGTTGGCTACACCTTC.

The chain combines TRBV5-6 with TRBJ2-2; 7 nucleotides line up with TRBD1. The CDR3 sequence is 16 residues long. J lost 1 base, V lost 4 bases, and 7 bases had no gene match. CDR1 and CDR2 (germline): SGHDT, YYEEEE. This CDR3 reads CASSLRRTGNTGELFF. The CDR3 DNA follows: TGTGCCAGCAGCCTCCGCAGGACAGGGAACACCGGGGAGCTGTTTTTT.

The chain employs TRBV7-2 and TRBJ2-5, with 10 bases lining up with TRBD1. The trim removed 5 bases at V and 5 bases at J, leaving 17 bases unmatched. The CDR3 totals 18 residues. Germline lookup yields CDR1 SGHTA and CDR2 FQGNSA. DNA for the CDR3: TGTGCCAGCAGCCCCACCCCAGGGGGGACAGGGGTAGGGGAGACCCAGTACTTC. Protein: CASSPTPGGTGVGETQYF.

The chain recombines TRBV6-1 with TRBJ2-2; D gene uncertain. The CDR3 has 12 amino acids. V shed 3 bases and J shed 5 bases, with 4 bases lying between them. CDR1 and CDR2 from the germline V gene are MNHNS and SASEGT. The CDR3 loop reads CASSDQTGELFF. DNA for the CDR3: TGTGCCAGCAGTGACCAAACCGGGGAGCTGTTTTTT.

The chain combines TRBV7-2 with TRBJ2-1; possibly TRBD1 for D (6 bases). V was clipped by 0 bases and J by 6 bases, with 15 bases between them. The germline V gene has CDR1 SGHTA and CDR2 FQGNSA. CDR3 size: 16 residues. Here the CDR3 reads CASSLAGFGQINEQFF. The CDR3 nucleotides are TGTGCCAGCAGCTTAGCGGGATTCGGACAGATCAATGAGCAGTTCTTC.

The V gene is TRBV7-9, the J gene TRBJ2-2; 9 nucleotides line up with TRBD1. CDR3 size: 14 residues. The ends lost 4 bases at V and 7 bases at J; junction bases unmatched: 4. Germline values: CDR1 SEHNR, CDR2 FQNEAQ (reference sequence). Here the CDR3 DNA reads TGTGCCAGCAGCTCACAGGGGGCCGACGGGGAGCTGTTTTTT. The encoded protein is CASSSQGADGELFF. Using reference TRBV7-9 and TRBJ2-2 for the parts outside the CDR3, the full variable domain is DTGVSQNPRHKITKRGQNVTFRCDPISEHNRLYWYRQTLGQGPEFLTYFQNEAQLEKSRLLSDRFSAERPKGSFSTLEIQRTEQGDSAMYLCASSSQGADGELFFGEGSRLTVL.

This clone was observed once. The chain couples TRBV12-5 to TRBJ1-5, with a possible D match to TRBD1 (6 bases). This CDR3 has 16 residues. Germline-derived CDR1 and CDR2 are LGHNT and FRNRAP. V was pared by 6 bases and J by 1 base, with 16 bases between. The CDR3 spells CASGTKRGGSNQPQHF. The DNA for the CDR3 is TGTGCTAGTGGCACCAAAAGGGGGGGCAGCAATCAGCCCCAGCATTTT.

This CDR3 reads CASSFGGGAWETQYF. Written as DNA, the CDR3 is TGTGCCAGCAGCTTCGGTGGGGGGGCATGGGAGACCCAGTACTTC. V is TRBV7-2 and J is TRBJ2-5; weak D call: TRBD2 (7 bases). This CDR3 spans 15 amino acids. Trimming stripped 3 bases from V and 5 bases from J, with 16 bases between. Germline values: CDR1 SGHTA, CDR2 FQGNSA.

The chain is built from TRBV18 and TRBJ1-1; TRBD1 matches at 8 bases. The J segment lost 4 bases and the V segment lost 0 bases, leaving 1 base of the junction unmatched. The length of the CDR3 is 14 residues. Germline V gives CDR1 KGHSH, CDR2 LQKENI. The CDR3 DNA reads as TGTGCCAGCTCACCACCGGACAGGGCCACTGAAGCTTTCTTT. It yields the protein CASSPPDRATEAFF.

This sequence joins TRBV5-1 and TRBJ2-7; tentative D call: TRBD1 (5 bases). The CDR3 is 13 residues long. Per germline, CDR1 SGHRS and CDR2 YFSETQ. Trimming removed 4 bases at V and 0 bases at J, with 8 bases between. Here the CDR3 reads CASSTGNSYEQYF. In nucleotides, the CDR3 is TGCGCCAGCAGCACAGGAAACTCCTACGAGCAGTACTTC.

The chain links TRBV6-5 to TRBJ2-7; 8 bases fit TRBD1. CDR1 and CDR2 from the germline V gene are MNHEY and SVGAGI. The V segment lost 2 bases and the J segment 2 bases; nucleotides outside the gene matches: 2. The CDR3 runs 14 residues. The CDR3 DNA reads TGTGCCAGCAGTTACGGGACAGGCGCCTACGAGCAGTACTTC. Translation gives CASSYGTGAYEQYF.

J is TRBJ2-5 and V is TRBV5-6, with TRBD2 matching over 11 bases. Trimming took 4 bases from V and 2 from J; bases not matched to a gene: 7. This CDR3 spans 16 amino acids. Per germline, CDR1 SGHDT and CDR2 YYEEEE. The CDR3 nucleotides read TGTGCCAGCAGCATCGGGACTAGCGGCAAACAAGAGACCCAGTACTTC. Its protein product is CASSIGTSGKQETQYF.

The chain joins TRBV2 to TRBJ2-4; D is uncertain. The length of the CDR3 is 12 residues. V lost 4 bases and J 9 bases, leaving 10 bases between the germline ends. The germline gives CDR1 SNHLY, CDR2 FYNNEI. DNA for the CDR3: TGTGCCAGCAGTGGTGAGTTGAGCATTCAGTACTTC. It encodes CASSGELSIQYF.

This clone showed up just once. The V and J genes are TRBV4-3 and TRBJ1-2; 8 nucleotides match TRBD1. The germline V gene has CDR1 LGHNA and CDR2 YSLEER. The trim removed 0 bases at V and 2 bases at J, leaving 2 bases unmatched. The CDR3 length is 15 residues. CDR3 DNA sequence: TGCGCCAGCAGCCAAGAAACAGGGGGAAACTATGGCTACACCTTC. Translating it yields CASSQETGGNYGYTF.

V is TRBV6-5 and J is TRBJ2-7, with D possibly being TRBD1 (6 bases). Germline CDR1 reads MNHEY; CDR2 reads SVGAGI. V lost 10 bases, J lost 2 bases, and 18 bases lay in between. The CDR3 loop spans 14 amino acids. CDR3 in amino acids: CANTQGHQPYEQYF. In DNA form, the CDR3 reads TGTGCCAACACCCAGGGACACCAGCCCTACGAGCAGTACTTC.

The rearrangement joins TRBV3-1 (or the pseudogene TRBV3-2) to TRBJ2-3, with D hard to call. Germline V gives CDR1 LGHDT, CDR2 YNNKEL (reference sequence). This CDR3 contains 15 residues. Trimming stripped 3 bases from V and 1 base from J, with 11 bases between. This CDR3 is CASSHSPVGTDTQYF. The CDR3 region has the DNA TGTGCCAGCAGCCACTCCCCCGTTGGCACAGATACGCAGTATTTT.

The J gene is TRBJ1-1, the V gene TRBV27; D is undetermined. V was trimmed by 5 bases and J by 1 base, leaving 8 bases between them. CDR1 is MNHEY, CDR2 SMNVEV, per germline (reference sequence). CDR3 size: 13 residues. The CDR3 protein is CASSPRWNTEAFF. The CDR3 nucleotides read TGTGCCAGCAGTCCCCGGTGGAACACTGAAGCTTTCTTT.

In this sample, this clone turned up a few times. The chain links TRBV5-6 to TRBJ1-2, with 7 nucleotides matching TRBD1. Per germline, CDR1 SGHDT and CDR2 YYEEEE. The CDR3 has 17 residues. Trimming at V came to 4 bases and at J to 4 bases, leaving 16 bases not matched to a gene. CDR3 region: CASSPRRGGGPPYGYTF. The CDR3 region has the DNA TGTGCCAGCAGCCCCCGTCGAGGGGGCGGTCCTCCCTATGGCTACACCTTC.